This T cell receptor beta chain appears in the sequencing data of a study of control samples from healthy donors and cancer patients. This CDR3 comprises 11 residues. Trimming cost V 5 bases and J 9 bases; bases outside gene matches: 2. CDR1 and CDR2 from the germline V gene are MNHEY and SMNVEV (reference sequence). Some clones are missing from TCRdb's copy, which holds only in-frame ones; the method was immunoSEQ multiplex PCR. The sample contains about 94,000 clones, 75% to 95% of which appear only once. The rearrangement joins TRBV27 to TRBJ2-3, with 7 bases matching TRBD1. What was sequenced was blood. This TCR was recovered from a young woman in good health. Written as DNA, the CDR3 is TGTGCCAGCAGTAAGACAGGGACGCAGTATTTT. Translating gives CASSKTGTQYF.